These T cell receptor beta chains were read from a single sample in a study of cytomegalovirus exposure and HLA in healthy donors. Repertoires were generated with immunoSEQ multiplex PCR, while TCRdb's copy carries only in-frame clones and drops some. There are about 130,000 clones in the sample; roughly nine tenths occur only once, and 9% lies in the top ten. Sequencing used PBMCs. The receptors shown here come from a woman in her late teens or twenties in good health and CMV-seropositive. Both conserved end residues are trimmed from each CDR3. Fields, in order: J gene, V gene, clone size, CDR3 protein. Expanded clones get a size class; other rows say once, few or many, or leave the size out.

j_call: TRBJ2-1
v_call: TRBV5-1
clone_size: .
cdr3_aa: ASSATSGVDNEQF

j_call: TRBJ1-2
v_call: TRBV30
clone_size: .
cdr3_aa: AWSVGQGTWGYT

j_call: TRBJ1-6
v_call: TRBV6-5
clone_size: .
cdr3_aa: ASSYDRTAHNSPLH

j_call: TRBJ1-4
v_call: TRBV6-5
clone_size: .
cdr3_aa: ASSGDSTNEKLF

j_call: TRBJ2-7
v_call: TRBV7-2
clone_size: .
cdr3_aa: ASSLDRGGYEQY

j_call: TRBJ2-7
v_call: TRBV2
clone_size: .
cdr3_aa: ASSRTVYEQY

j_call: TRBJ1-5
v_call: TRBV7-9
clone_size: .
cdr3_aa: ASSFNNQPQH

j_call: TRBJ2-3
v_call: TRBV14
clone_size: .
cdr3_aa: ASSQDHGDTQY

j_call: TRBJ2-7
v_call: TRBV5-1
clone_size: .
cdr3_aa: ATKPAGRGGEQY

j_call: TRBJ2-6
v_call: TRBV7-6
clone_size: .
cdr3_aa: ASSYYLGANVLT

j_call: TRBJ1-4
v_call: TRBV5-1
clone_size: .
cdr3_aa: ASSTGQGTNEKLF

j_call: TRBJ2-2
v_call: TRBV14
clone_size: .
cdr3_aa: ASSQGPTGLVGELF

j_call: TRBJ2-1
v_call: TRBV5-1
clone_size: .
cdr3_aa: ASSLVGQGASEQF

j_call: TRBJ1-3
v_call: TRBV9
clone_size: once
cdr3_aa: ASSARGSGNTIY